The 2 T cell receptor beta chains given below trace back to one sample, sequenced in a study of blood T cell repertoires in COVID-19. Produced via immunoSEQ multiplex PCR; TCRdb's table is partial and in-frame only. The sample lists about 300,000 clones, approximately 86% occurring once. Sequenced input: PBMCs or T cells enriched from blood (not recorded which). The receptor source for this set is a woman aged 18-35 years who had recovered from COVID-19.

The chain uses TRBV5-6 and TRBJ1-2, with TRBD1 matching 8 bases. CDR3 size: 13 residues. J lost 8 bases, V lost 3 bases, and 6 bases had no gene match. Germline CDR1 is SGHDT and CDR2 is YYEEEE. DNA for the CDR3: TGTGCCAGCAGCTCTGGACAGGGTCTGGGCTACACCTTC. Its translation is CASSSGQGLGYTF.

CDR3 protein: CASSPGLADSYEQYF. CDR3 in DNA: TGTGCCAGCAGTCCAGGCCTAGCGGACTCCTACGAGCAGTACTTC. This chain joins TRBV7-3 and TRBJ2-7; 7 nucleotides align to TRBD2. The trim removed 6 bases at V and 0 bases at J, leaving 8 bases unmatched. Germline V gene sequence: CDR1 SGHTA, CDR2 FQGTGA. The CDR3 totals 15 residues. The variable domain in full, completed from reference TRBV7-3 and TRBJ2-7, reads GAGVSQTPSNKVTEKGKYVELRCDPISGHTALYWYRQSLGQGPEFLIYFQGTGAADDSGLPNDRFFAVRPEGSVSTLKIQRTERGDSAVYLCASSPGLADSYEQYFGPGTRLTVT.